The present TCR beta chain was sequenced within a study of shared clonotypes between healthy human individuals. General study results and limits: An anticipated effect of sequencing depth on clonotype sharing among donors was recognized. A reduction in generation probabilities was seen for non-shared clonotypes relative to those shared by all four donors. When naive CD4 clonotypes were compared across several donors, around 5% were shared.

Details on this clone: As yet, its antigen is unknown.

V was shortened by 0 bases and J by 11 bases, with 11 bases between the two germline ends. Germline V gene lookup returns CDR1 MRHNA and CDR2 SNTAGT. The CDR3 runs 13 residues. The repertoire was sequenced with immunoSEQ multiplex PCR; TCRdb's copy has only in-frame clones and lacks some. The sample has 850,000 to 1,200,000 clones; 65% to 75% are singletons. V gene TRBV6-4 combines with J gene TRBJ1-5, with D perhaps matching TRBD1 (5 bases). The sequencing sample was made of memory CD4+ T cells sorted from blood. As to subset: CD45RA-negative fraction. This TCR was recovered from a man between 18 and 29 years old in good health. CDR3 loop: CASSDSPSDTQHF. The CDR3 DNA reads TGTGCCAGCAGTGACTCACCTTCGGACACCCAGCATTTT.